A selection of T cell receptor beta chains follows, all from one sample in a study of blood T cell repertoires in COVID-19. The protocol was immunoSEQ multiplex PCR, while the TCRdb copy is restricted to in-frame clones and leaves out a portion. Among around 470,000 clones, 89% were seen once, and the ten largest hold roughly 0.92%. Sequencing used peripheral blood. These receptors were taken from a man younger than 30 with COVID-19, enrolled during active disease. Each CDR3 is given with its conserved first and last residue. The D gene is left open where the match is weak. Where a row states a size, it is once, few, many or the class of an expanded clone; other rows omit it.

CDR3 protein	CDR3 DNA	J gene	D gene	V gene	clone size
CASSQEAISGRNEQFF	TGCGCCAGCAGCCAAGAGGCGATTAGCGGGAGGAATGAGCAGTTCTTC	TRBJ2-1	TRBD2	TRBV4-1	NA
CASRGDRDTGELFF	TGTGCCAGCCGGGGGGACAGGGACACCGGGGAGCTGTTTTTT	TRBJ2-2	TRBD1	TRBV27	NA
CASSTGLAGGSTDTQYF	TGTGCCAGCAGCACAGGACTAGCGGGAGGAAGCACAGATACGCAGTATTTT	TRBJ2-3	TRBD2	TRBV11-3	NA
CASSPGLAGYYNEQFF	TGTGCCAGCAGCCCCGGACTAGCGGGTTACTACAATGAGCAGTTCTTC	TRBJ2-1	TRBD2	TRBV14	NA
CASSHRGLGNEQFF	TGCGCCAGCAGCCACAGGGGTTTGGGGAATGAGCAGTTCTTC	TRBJ2-1	TRBD1	TRBV5-1	NA
CASSPSAGAAFF	TGTGCCAGCAGTCCATCCGCGGGTGCAGCTTTCTTT	TRBJ1-1	NA	TRBV27	NA
CASSWPGTHNQPQHF	TGTGCCAGCAGCTGGCCCGGGACACACAATCAGCCCCAGCATTTT	TRBJ1-5	NA	TRBV5-8	NA
CASSFLGGGNQPQHF	TGTGCCAGCAGTTTTTTAGGAGGAGGCAATCAGCCCCAGCATTTT	TRBJ1-5	NA	TRBV27	NA
CASSSGGLDVHEQYF	TGCGCCAGCAGCTCCGGAGGCCTAGACGTCCACGAGCAGTACTTC	TRBJ2-7	NA	TRBV5-1	NA
CASSFDRGQSPLHF	TGTGCCAGCAGTTTTGACAGGGGGCAATCACCCCTCCACTTT	TRBJ1-6	TRBD1	TRBV7-8	NA
CASSIKAGGTSSYEQYF	TGTGCCAGTAGTATTAAGGCTGGGGGGACTAGTTCGTACGAGCAGTACTTC	TRBJ2-7	TRBD2	TRBV19	NA
CASSQDMRRVGEKLFF	TGTGCCAGCAGCCAAGATATGAGGCGGGTTGGTGAAAAACTGTTTTTT	TRBJ1-4	NA	TRBV3-1/TRBV3-2	NA
CASSPGTGRRMNTEAFF	TGTGCCAGCTCACCAGGGACAGGGCGACGGATGAACACTGAAGCTTTCTTT	TRBJ1-1	TRBD1	TRBV18	NA
CANSMGQEEKLFF	TGTGCCAATTCAATGGGGCAGGAAGAAAAACTGTTTTTT	TRBJ1-4	NA	TRBV7-6	NA
CASSWGRDTEAFF	TGCGCCAGCAGCTGGGGGAGGGACACTGAAGCTTTCTTT	TRBJ1-1	NA	TRBV5-1	NA
CASSLGGTFTDTQYF	TGCGCCAGCAGCCTCGGGGGGACGTTTACAGATACGCAGTATTTT	TRBJ2-3	TRBD2	TRBV4-1	NA
CASSWLVYNEQFF	TGTGCCAGTAGTTGGCTGGTCTACAATGAGCAGTTCTTC	TRBJ2-1	NA	TRBV19	NA
CASSLFAGVGNQPQHF	TGTGCCAGCAGCTTATTCGCCGGGGTGGGCAATCAGCCCCAGCATTTT	TRBJ1-5	NA	TRBV11-2	NA
CASRGLAGALETQYF	TGTGCCAGCAGGGGACTAGCGGGGGCTTTGGAGACCCAGTACTTC	TRBJ2-5	TRBD2	TRBV6-5	NA
CASTPGRGTQYF	TGTGCCAGCACCCCGGGGAGGGGGACCCAGTACTTC	TRBJ2-5	TRBD2	TRBV2	NA
CASSLDRVSYEQYF	TGCGCCAGCAGTCTCGACAGGGTCTCCTACGAGCAGTACTTC	TRBJ2-7	TRBD1	TRBV5-1	NA
CASSHLMGGIIANYGYTF	TGTGCCAGCAGCCACCTCATGGGGGGGATTATCGCTAACTATGGCTACACCTTC	TRBJ1-2	NA	TRBV7-9	NA
CASRGGRGNSPLHF	TGTGCCAGCAGAGGCGGCAGGGGTAATTCACCCCTCCACTTT	TRBJ1-6	NA	TRBV6-5	NA
CASSLASDREGPFTLHF	TGTGCCAGCAGCTTAGCTTCGGACAGGGAAGGGCCCTTCACCCTCCACTTT	TRBJ1-6	TRBD1	TRBV7-9	NA
CASSQGLYEQYF	TGTGCCAGCAGCCAAGGACTATACGAGCAGTACTTC	TRBJ2-7	NA	TRBV11-2	NA
CASSLSGTERDTQYF	TGTGCCAGCAGCTTATCCGGGACAGAGAGGGATACGCAGTATTTT	TRBJ2-3	TRBD1	TRBV7-6	few
CASSEGTSGEQYF	TGCGCCAGCTCCGAAGGCACCAGCGGCGAGCAGTACTTC	TRBJ2-7	NA	TRBV5-1	NA
CASSLQAEKCYEQYF	TGTGCCAGCAGCTTACAAGCGGAGAAATGCTACGAGCAGTACTTC	TRBJ2-7	NA	TRBV21-1	NA
CASRSRGGEQYF	TGTGCCAGTAGGAGCAGGGGTGGCGAGCAGTACTTC	TRBJ2-7	NA	TRBV19	once
CASSGLAGGGTDTQYF	TGTGCCAGCAGTGGTTTAGCGGGGGGCGGCACAGATACGCAGTATTTT	TRBJ2-3	TRBD2	TRBV2	NA
CASSFLGQANQPQHF	TGTGCCAGCAGTTTCCTCGGACAGGCGAATCAGCCCCAGCATTTT	TRBJ1-5	TRBD1	TRBV6-5	once
CASSLGQAFNQPQHF	TGTGCCAGTAGTTTAGGACAGGCGTTCAATCAGCCCCAGCATTTT	TRBJ1-5	TRBD1	TRBV19	NA
CASSLPGVFPIEQFF	TGTGCCAGCAGTTTACCGGGAGTCTTTCCTATTGAGCAGTTCTTC	TRBJ2-1	NA	TRBV27	NA
CSVVRGQAFF	TGCAGCGTTGTCAGGGGCCAAGCTTTCTTT	TRBJ1-1	NA	TRBV29-1	NA
CASSMGGGTNEQFF	TGTGCCAGTAGTATGGGCGGGGGGACAAATGAGCAGTTCTTC	TRBJ2-1	TRBD2	TRBV19	NA
CASSGPGHFEQYF	TGTGCCAGCAGTGGACCGGGACACTTCGAGCAGTACTTC	TRBJ2-7	NA	TRBV25-1	few
CASSEVQGNFQPLHF	TGTGCCAGCAGTGAAGTGCAGGGGAATTTTCAACCCCTCCACTTT	TRBJ1-6	NA	TRBV2	NA
CASSEARQNNSPLHF	TGTGCCAGCAGTGAAGCGCGGCAGAATAATTCACCCCTCCACTTT	TRBJ1-6	NA	TRBV2	NA
CASSSSSVETQYF	TGTGCCAGCAGTTCGAGTAGCGTGGAGACCCAGTACTTC	TRBJ2-5	NA	TRBV2	once
CAISEMGLAGVGANVLTF	TGTGCCATCAGTGAGATGGGACTAGCGGGGGTTGGGGCCAACGTCCTGACTTTC	TRBJ2-6	TRBD2	TRBV10-3	once
CASLHSGPRTGELFF	TGTGCCAGCCTACACAGTGGCCCTCGGACCGGGGAGCTGTTTTTT	TRBJ2-2	NA	TRBV25-1	NA
CASSQRLASEGNEQFF	TGCGCCAGCAGCCAAAGGTTGGCTAGCGAAGGCAATGAGCAGTTCTTC	TRBJ2-1	NA	TRBV4-1	NA
CASRRRSRITDTQYF	TGTGCCAGCAGGCGCCGTAGCAGAATCACAGATACGCAGTATTTT	TRBJ2-3	NA	TRBV2	NA
CASSQARDKNTEAFF	TGCGCCAGCAGCCAAGCCCGGGATAAGAACACTGAAGCTTTCTTT	TRBJ1-1	NA	TRBV4-1	NA
CASSLRGSGETQYF	TGTGCCAGCAGCTTGCGGGGCAGCGGAGAGACCCAGTACTTC	TRBJ2-5	NA	TRBV7-3	NA
CASSYSRDNSPLHF	TGTGCCAGCAGTTACTCCAGGGATAATTCACCCCTCCACTTT	TRBJ1-6	NA	TRBV6-5	NA
CASSLSSGPAYEQYF	TGTGCCAGCAGTTTATCTAGCGGGCCGGCCTACGAGCAGTACTTC	TRBJ2-7	TRBD2	TRBV27	NA